This is a list of T cell receptor beta chains from one sample in a study of T cell responses to AZD1222 COVID-19 vaccine. Data came from immunoSEQ multiplex PCR; TCRdb stores just in-frame clones and leaves some out. The top ten clones hold less than 9.5% of a sample with 90,000 to 140,000 clones, approximately 90% of them seen once. Specimen: peripheral blood, collected on day 0 of AZD1222 vaccination. The receptors here all came from an adult in good health. The CDR3 runs from the conserved cysteine through the conserved F or W. D genes are given only for firm matches. Clone size is not always given. Where it is, it says once, few, many or a class for expanded clones.

>-|TRBV6-5|TRBJ1-5|-
TGTGCCAGCTGGCTCACCCCGGCAGCCAATCAGCCCCAGCATTTT
CASWLTPAANQPQHF
>-|TRBV19|TRBJ1-2|-
TGTGCCAGCTTTAACTATGGCTACACCTTC
CASFNYGYTF
>-|TRBV7-2|TRBJ2-7|-
TGTGCCAGCAGCTTAGGGGGGGCCCCTTCCTACGAGCAGTACTTC
CASSLGGAPSYEQYF
>-|TRBV7-6|TRBJ1-3|-
TGTGCCAGCAGCTTACGGGTACCCCCAGGAAACACCATATATTTT
CASSLRVPPGNTIYF
>TRBD2|TRBV2|TRBJ2-1|-
TGTGCCAGCAGTGAAGTCACGGGGGGCTCCTACAATGAGCAGTTCTTC
CASSEVTGGSYNEQFF
>-|TRBV29-1|TRBJ2-2|-
TGCAGCACCCGACAGGCTACCGGGGAGCTGTTTTTT
CSTRQATGELFF
>TRBD2|TRBV6-2/TRBV6-3|TRBJ2-5|few
TGTGCCAGCAGTTCCCTAGGGATAGCGGGAAAAGAGACCCAGTACTTC
CASSSLGIAGKETQYF
>-|TRBV27|TRBJ2-2|-
TGTGCCAGCAGAGGGGGGCCGAACACCGGGGAGCTGTTTTTT
CASRGGPNTGELFF
>TRBD1|TRBV29-1|TRBJ1-2|-
TGCAGCACAACGACCCGGGACAGGGGCGCCTATGGCTACACCTTC
CSTTTRDRGAYGYTF
>TRBD2|TRBV27|TRBJ2-7|few
TGTGCCAGCAGGGGTCTGGCGGGGGGGTTGGAGCAGTACTTC
CASRGLAGGLEQYF
>-|TRBV11-1|TRBJ1-1|-
TGTGCCAGCAGCTTAGGGCCGGGGGGCACTGAAGCTTTCTTT
CASSLGPGGTEAFF
>TRBD2|TRBV28|TRBJ2-7|-
TGTGCCAGCAGTACCCGACTAGCGGGAGTCTACGAGCAGTACTTC
CASSTRLAGVYEQYF
>TRBD2|TRBV9|TRBJ2-7|-
TGTGCCAGCAGCGTAGCGGCGGGAGGGCCGGGTGAGCAGTACTTC
CASSVAAGGPGEQYF
>-|TRBV19|TRBJ1-1|once
TGTGCCAGTAGTATAGATGGGAGGAACACTGAAGCTTTCTTT
CASSIDGRNTEAFF
>-|TRBV2|TRBJ2-2|-
TGTGCCAGCAGAGGCGAGAACACCGGGGAGCTGTTTTTT
CASRGENTGELFF
>-|TRBV19|TRBJ2-2|-
TGTGCCAGTAGTCCCTGGACAGAGAACACCGGGGAGCTGTTTTTT
CASSPWTENTGELFF